This T cell receptor (beta chain) was sequenced during a study of T-cell reconstitution after alpha-beta-depleted transplantation in children. Study results and caveats: The high TCRbeta diversity at day 60 in some patients came from surviving recipient T cells and thymic progenitors. Diversity and T-cell counts at one year after transplant derived mostly from new T cells. After transplant, at about two months, alpha-beta T cells were reportedly derived from several hundred expanded graft clones.

This sample's TCRbeta library carried unique molecular identifier barcodes. MiXCR was run by TCRdb on the PCR reads, yielding one entry per CDR3 protein. The sample shows approximately 400,000 distinct CDR3 sequences, about 16% of them seen only once. In its sample, this clonotype was seen many times. The antigen is unknown. V shed 5 bases, J shed 5 bases, and the junction held 6 bases outside the gene matches. From germline, CDR1 is MNHNS and CDR2 SASEGT. The CDR3 runs 15 residues. This sequence was found in a boy under three years old who had a stem cell transplant for Wiskott-Aldrich syndrome, so the T cells may come from the graft donor. The chain recombines TRBV6-1 with TRBJ2-1; 10 nucleotides match TRBD1. Sequencing used PBMCs, mostly from graft donor cells, obtained 360 days after TCRalphabeta/CD19-depleted stem cell transplant. The CDR3 region has the DNA TGTGCCAGCAGTACCCGGGACAGGGGCCACAATGAGCAGTTCTTC. It encodes CASSTRDRGHNEQFF.